The 30 T cell receptor beta chains below come from one sample, sequenced in a study of blood T cell repertoires in COVID-19. Sequenced by immunoSEQ multiplex PCR; TCRdb stores in-frame clones only, minus some. This repertoire shows 130,000 or so clones, 85% to 90% found once; its top ten account for more than 2%. Input material: peripheral blood. The origin of the receptors is a woman aged 50 to 60 with acute or convalescent COVID-19.

The chain links TRBV6-2 or TRBV6-3 to TRBJ1-4, with D unclear. Per the germline V gene, CDR1 is MNHEY and CDR2 is SVGEGT. The CDR3 totals 14 residues. The germline V and J ends were trimmed by 1 base and 13 bases, with 16 bases remaining between them. The CDR3 nucleotides are TGTGCCAGCAGTTACTTAGGGAGCAGTGTCGGACTGTTTTTT. Translating it yields CASSYLGSSVGLFF.

This clone appeared a single time. This rearrangement joins TRBV7-3 to TRBJ2-1; 9 positions match TRBD1. The CDR3 has 17 residues. Germline CDR1 reads SGHTA; CDR2 reads FQGTGA. J gave up 0 bases and V 2 bases, and 5 bases lay outside the gene matches. Here the CDR3 reads CASSLGTGLSSYNEQFF. In nucleotides, the CDR3 is TGTGCCAGCAGCTTAGGGACAGGGCTGAGCTCCTACAATGAGCAGTTCTTC.

V and J are TRBV7-9 and TRBJ2-3, with a possible D match to TRBD2 (5 bases). V was cut by 5 bases and J by 0 bases, with 6 bases left in between. The germline V gene has CDR1 SEHNR and CDR2 FQNEAQ (reference sequence). The CDR3 has 13 residues. The CDR3: CASSPGSTDTQYF. CDR3 sequence (DNA): TGTGCCAGCAGCCCGGGGAGCACAGATACGCAGTATTTT.

The chain employs TRBV6-6 and TRBJ1-5; possibly TRBD1 for D (6 bases). The V end was cut by 5 bases, the J end by 6 bases, with 17 bases between. This CDR3 is built from 15 residues. Germline V gives CDR1 MNHNY, CDR2 SVGAGI (reference sequence). CDR3 sequence reads: CASSTQGRGGQPQHF. The DNA of the CDR3 is TGTGCCAGCAGTACCCAGGGGAGGGGAGGTCAGCCCCAGCATTTT.

V usage is TRBV7-3 and J usage is TRBJ2-1; D ambiguous. This CDR3 is built from 14 residues. Germline loops: CDR1 SGHTA, CDR2 FQGTGA. V dropped 2 bases and J dropped 2 bases, with 7 bases sitting between them. The CDR3 spells CASSLATAYNEQFF. DNA for the CDR3: TGTGCCAGCAGCTTAGCCACTGCCTACAATGAGCAGTTCTTC.

This clone was observed a single time. The CDR3 protein is CASSWDGGYEQYF. CDR3 nucleotides: TGTGCCAGCAGCTGGGACGGGGGTTACGAGCAGTACTTC. The genes are TRBV7-2 and TRBJ2-7; perhaps TRBD2 as D (6 bases). CDR1 and CDR2 (germline): SGHTA, FQGNSA. The CDR3 spans 13 residues. Between the trimmed V and J ends, which lost 4 bases and 4 bases, there was a span of 11 bases. Drawing the rest from reference TRBV7-2 and TRBJ2-7, the complete variable domain is GAGVSQSPSNKVTEKGKDVELRCDPISGHTALYWYRQSLGQGLEFLIYFQGNSAPDKSGLPSDRFSAERTGGSVSTLTIQRTQQEDSAVYLCASSWDGGYEQYFGPGTRLTVT.

The chain employs TRBV30 and TRBJ2-1; 9 nucleotides match TRBD1. The junction had 6 bases not matched to a gene; V was cut back by 8 bases and J by 7 bases. This CDR3 has 12 amino acids. CDR1 and CDR2 from the germline V gene are GTSNPN and SVGIG (reference sequence). The chain's CDR3 is CAGVDRGNEQFF. As DNA, the CDR3 is TGTGCCGGGGTTGACAGGGGGAATGAGCAGTTCTTC.

The V and J genes are TRBV11-3 and TRBJ1-2; the D gene is possibly TRBD1 (6 bases). Trimming left V 0 bases short and J 2 bases short, with 13 bases between. Looked up from germline, CDR1 is SGHNT and CDR2 is YENEEA. The CDR3 sequence is 16 residues long. The chain's CDR3 is CASSLEGRQGNYGYTF. DNA for the CDR3: TGTGCCAGCAGCTTAGAGGGCCGTCAGGGGAACTATGGCTACACCTTC.

J is TRBJ1-4 and V is TRBV3-1 (or the pseudogene TRBV3-2); D may be TRBD1 (5 bases). The CDR3 has 16 amino acids. Trimming left V 3 bases short and J 4 bases short, with 15 bases between. CDR1 LGHDT and CDR2 YNNKEL come from the germline V gene (reference sequence). CDR3 nucleotide sequence: TGTGCCAGCAGCCAGGGCGGAGGGGCCAATAATGAAAAACTGTTTTTT. Encoded protein: CASSQGGGANNEKLFF.

The chain couples TRBV2 to TRBJ2-2, with D maybe TRBD1 (6 bases). The length of the CDR3 is 13 residues. Per the germline V gene, CDR1 is SNHLY and CDR2 is FYNNEI. V dropped 5 bases and J dropped 6 bases, with 10 bases sitting between them. The CDR3: CASSPRGPGELFF. The CDR3 DNA is TGTGCCAGCAGTCCCAGGGGCCCCGGGGAGCTGTTTTTT.

This chain links TRBV3-1 (or the pseudogene TRBV3-2) with TRBJ2-2, with D hard to call. CDR1 and CDR2 (germline): LGHDT, YNNKEL (reference sequence). V shed 2 bases and J shed 5 bases, with 3 bases lying between them. The CDR3 sequence is 12 residues long. CDR3 in amino acids: CASSQITGELFF. For the CDR3, the DNA is TGTGCCAGCAGCCAAATAACCGGGGAGCTGTTTTTT.

This clone was found once. J is TRBJ2-7 and V is TRBV2; D is unclear. The V and J ends lost 4 bases and 0 bases respectively, with 10 bases between them. The length of the CDR3 is 14 residues. CDR1 is SNHLY and CDR2 is FYNNEI in the germline V gene. CDR3 residues: CASSGARSSYEQYF. For the CDR3, the DNA is TGTGCCAGCAGTGGGGCCCGAAGCTCCTACGAGCAGTACTTC.

The J gene is TRBJ1-1, the V gene TRBV7-3; TRBD1 matches at 7 bases. The V segment lost 5 bases and the J segment 4 bases; nucleotides outside the gene matches: 7. Per germline, CDR1 SGHTA and CDR2 FQGTGA. The CDR3 length is 14 residues. CDR3 amino acids: CASSLGSGGTEAFF. CDR3 bases: TGTGCCAGCAGCCTAGGGTCAGGGGGCACTGAAGCTTTCTTT.

Note on this clone: Relative to the germline gene, one junction end is altered; a read error may explain this. The rearrangement uses TRBV10-2 and TRBJ2-7; unclear D gene. The germline gives CDR1 WSHSY, CDR2 SAAADI. The CDR3 is made up of 11 amino acids. This CDR3 is CASSESYEQYF. CDR3 nucleotides: TGCGCCAGCAGTGAGTCCTATGAGCAGTACTTC.

As regards this clone: This sample also contains other DNA sequences that code for the same CDR3. The rearrangement joins TRBV2 to TRBJ2-5; D gene ambiguous. From germline, CDR1 is SNHLY and CDR2 FYNNEI. The CDR3 has 11 amino acids. V dropped 5 bases and J dropped 5 bases, with 6 bases sitting between them. CDR3 DNA: TGTGCCAGCAGTTCTAGGGAGACCCAGTACTTC. Translation: CASSSRETQYF.

The V gene is TRBV18, the J gene TRBJ1-5; 10 bases are shared with TRBD1. The ends lost 2 bases at V and 7 bases at J; junction bases unmatched: 8. CDR3 size: 16 residues. Per the germline V gene, CDR1 is KGHSH and CDR2 is LQKENI. In DNA form, the CDR3 reads TGTGCCAGCTCACCATACGACAGGGGGCTAGGGCAGCCCCAGCATTTT. It specifies CASSPYDRGLGQPQHF.

This chain links TRBV19 with TRBJ1-2, with 9 bases aligning to TRBD1. V was clipped by 0 bases and J by 7 bases; unmatched bases: 6. The CDR3 contains 15 residues. Germline V gene lookup returns CDR1 LNHDA and CDR2 SQIVND (reference sequence). The CDR3 coding sequence is TGTGCCAGTAGTATAGATCTCCTGACAGGGGGTGGCTACACCTTC. Its translation: CASSIDLLTGGGYTF.

The chain uses TRBV24-1 and TRBJ2-7; no firm D call. Germline V gene sequence: CDR1 KGHDR, CDR2 SFDVKD. V dropped 6 bases and J dropped 6 bases, with 8 bases sitting between them. The CDR3 is made up of 11 amino acids. CDR3: CATSSTSEQYF. CDR3 DNA sequence: TGTGCCACCAGTTCTACGAGCGAGCAGTACTTC.

For this clone: Other DNA variants within this sample encode the same CDR3. The V and J genes are TRBV24-1 and TRBJ2-3; D ambiguous. Germline V gives CDR1 KGHDR, CDR2 SFDVKD. V was cut by 4 bases and J by 1 base, with 5 bases left in between. The CDR3 has 13 amino acids. CDR3 amino acids: CATSEPGTDTQYF. The CDR3 DNA follows: TGTGCCACCAGTGAGCCAGGCACAGATACGCAGTATTTT.

J is TRBJ2-5 and V is TRBV7-2, with D possibly being TRBD2 (5 bases). V was cut by 5 bases and J by 5 bases, with 15 bases left in between. CDR3 length: 14 amino acids. Germline values: CDR1 SGHTA, CDR2 FQGNSA. CDR3 sequence (DNA): TGTGCCAGCAGCCATGGGGTTAGCGCGGAGACCCAGTACTTC. This codes for CASSHGVSAETQYF.

The chain is built from TRBV11-2 and TRBJ1-1; D unresolved. CDR3 length: 14 amino acids. Germline CDR1 is SGHAT and CDR2 is FQNNGV. With 3 bases removed from V and 3 bases from J, the gap between germline ends came to 11 bases. CDR3 in DNA: TGTGCCAGCAGCTTGTGGATAGAGGACACTGAAGCTTTCTTT. Translating it yields CASSLWIEDTEAFF.

This chain joins TRBV9 and TRBJ2-2; D unresolved. The CDR3 is 13 amino acids. The germline gives CDR1 SGDLS, CDR2 YYNGEE. With 1 base removed from V and 6 bases from J, the gap between germline ends came to 7 bases. The CDR3 loop reads CASSVHLPGELFF. The DNA for the CDR3 is TGTGCCAGCAGCGTACACTTGCCCGGGGAGCTGTTTTTT.

This chain's CDR3 is CASRGGANEKLFF. CDR3 bases: TGTGCCAGTAGGGGAGGGGCTAATGAAAAACTGTTTTTT. The chain couples TRBV19 to TRBJ1-4; a weak D match, TRBD1 (5 bases). The ends were cut back, 6 bases at V and 3 bases at J, with 8 bases in the middle. This CDR3 has 13 residues. Germline V gene lookup returns CDR1 LNHDA and CDR2 SQIVND (reference sequence).

J is TRBJ1-4 and V is TRBV4-2; maybe TRBD1 (5 bases). Germline V gene data show CDR1 as LGHNA and CDR2 as YNFKEQ. This CDR3 has 14 amino acids. Trimming shortened V by 4 bases and J by 8 bases, and 14 bases separated the two germline ends. The CDR3 region is CASSPSQGGEKLFF. CDR3 sequence (DNA): TGTGCCAGCAGCCCGTCCCAGGGTGGAGAAAAACTGTTTTTT.

The rearrangement links TRBV19 to TRBJ1-3; weak D call: TRBD1 (5 bases). Germline V gives CDR1 LNHDA, CDR2 SQIVND (reference sequence). Between the trimmed V and J ends, which lost 11 bases and 0 bases, there was a span of 14 bases. The CDR3 spans 14 residues. The CDR3 loop reads CAARGINSGNTIYF. In nucleotides, the CDR3 is TGTGCCGCACGGGGGATTAACTCTGGAAACACCATATATTTT.

The chain employs TRBV6-5 and TRBJ1-5, with D possibly being TRBD1 (6 bases). Germline CDR1 and CDR2: MNHEY and SVGAGI. This CDR3 comprises 14 residues. Trimming pared 8 bases from V and 5 bases from J, leaving 16 bases between. CDR3 bases: TGTGCCAGCGCACTGCAGGGGAGTGATCAGCCCCAGCATTTT. Encoded protein: CASALQGSDQPQHF.

V gene TRBV13 combines with J gene TRBJ2-2, with 10 bases lining up with TRBD2. The CDR3 has 17 amino acids. Trimming took 0 bases from V and 0 from J; bases not matched to a gene: 1. From germline, CDR1 is PRHDT and CDR2 FYEKMQ (reference sequence). In nucleotides, the CDR3 is TGTGCCAGCAGCTTAGGGCTAGCGGGAGCGAACACCGGGGAGCTGTTTTTT. Its protein is CASSLGLAGANTGELFF.

This chain uses TRBV6-2 or TRBV6-3 with TRBJ1-2; D gene unclear. This CDR3 spans 13 amino acids. Germline-derived CDR1 and CDR2 are MNHEY and SVGEGT. Trimming took off 2 bases at V and 3 bases at J, with 7 bases between the two ends. The chain's CDR3 is CASSYGRYYGYTF. The CDR3 bases are TGTGCCAGCAGTTACGGTCGGTACTATGGCTACACCTTC.

The chain links TRBV7-2 to TRBJ2-7; tentative D call: TRBD2 (5 bases). This CDR3 comprises 16 residues. Germline loops: CDR1 SGHTA, CDR2 FQGNSA. Trimming removed 4 bases from V and 4 bases from J, with 20 bases in between. The CDR3 is CASSSEGPVYPYEQYF. The DNA of the CDR3 is TGTGCCAGCAGCTCCGAGGGCCCCGTTTACCCTTACGAGCAGTACTTC.

V gene TRBV11-2 combines with J gene TRBJ1-4; D not certain. The CDR3 extends over 14 amino acids. V was clipped by 3 bases and J by 4 bases, with 9 bases between them. From germline, CDR1 is SGHAT and CDR2 FQNNGV. The DNA for the CDR3 is TGTGCCAGCAGCTTGTATAGCTATAATGAAAAACTGTTTTTT. Translated, it gives CASSLYSYNEKLFF.